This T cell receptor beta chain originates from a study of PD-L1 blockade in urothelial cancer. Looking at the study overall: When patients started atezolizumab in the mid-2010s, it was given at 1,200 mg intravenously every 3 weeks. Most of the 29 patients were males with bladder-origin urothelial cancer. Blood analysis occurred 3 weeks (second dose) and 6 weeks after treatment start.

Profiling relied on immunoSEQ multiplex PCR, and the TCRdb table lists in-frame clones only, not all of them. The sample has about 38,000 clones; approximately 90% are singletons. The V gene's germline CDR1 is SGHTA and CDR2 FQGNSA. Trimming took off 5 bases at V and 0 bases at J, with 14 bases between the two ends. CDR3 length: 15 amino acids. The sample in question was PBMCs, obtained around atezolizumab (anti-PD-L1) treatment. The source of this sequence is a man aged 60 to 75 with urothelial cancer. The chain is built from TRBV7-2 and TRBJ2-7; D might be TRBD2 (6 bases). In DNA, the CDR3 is TGTGCCAGCAGCCCCCAGGCGGGGAACTCCTACGAGCAGTACTTC. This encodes CASSPQAGNSYEQYF.